The source of this T cell receptor beta chain is a study of cytomegalovirus exposure and HLA in healthy donors. Study-level information: Among 150 million to 200 million T cells, an earlier analysis found 117 million unique TCR beta sequences.

A multiplex PCR was run with 60 Vbeta primers and 13 Jbeta primers. The table came from immunoSEQ multiplex PCR; TCRdb's copy has only in-frame clones and leaves some out. Of fewer than 200,000 clones detected, 65% to 70% appear once; the ten largest clones hold 4% to 5.5%. CDR3 length: 15 amino acids. CDR1 and CDR2 (germline): LGHNA, YSLEER. V lost 2 bases to trimming and J lost 8 bases, with 18 bases between them. This clone has only one observation. The donors were healthy bone marrow donors. The chain joins TRBV4-3 to TRBJ1-2; TRBD1 might be the D (5 bases). The source of this sequence is a woman between 18 and 29 years old in good health and CMV-seropositive. Material: PBMCs. The CDR3 coding sequence is TGCGCCAGCAGCCAATCCTCCGGAGGGGCCTCGGGCTACACCTTC. Translation: CASSQSSGGASGYTF.